This TCR beta chain was recorded in a study of blood T cells in healthy people across ages. For every donor, a draw yielded approximately 9.8 milliliters of peripheral blood. No fewer than 5 micrograms of total RNA were isolated from every sample. A word on this clonotype: The junction and the germline gene differ at one end; a read error may be behind it.

It was with a sample-barcoded 5' primer and a J-beta primer mix that a second PCR of roughly 7 to 12 cycles was run. Template switching added a 12-random-nucleotide identifier to every cDNA molecule. MiXCR, applied by TCRdb to the 5' RACE reads, yields one record per CDR3 protein. The data show over a million distinct CDR3 sequences, with around 59% seen just once and 6.7% held by the top ten. The CDR3 consists of 14 residues. This TCR derives from a man between 18 and 35 years old in good health. The sequenced sample was blood. This chain links TRBV12-3 or TRBV12-4 with TRBJ2-4; 11 bases align to TRBD1. The closer fit of TRBJ2-7 to the DNA end suggests the J call may be wrong. This chain's CDR3 is CASRLGQGAVEQYF. In DNA form, the CDR3 reads TGTGCCAGCAGGTTAGGACAGGGGGCAGTCGAGCAGTACTTC.